This is a list of T cell receptor beta chains from one sample in a study of T cells expressing NK-cell markers. TCRdb reanalyzed the 5' RACE reads and collapses them to one entry per CDR3 protein, without DNA. The sample table includes 130,000 to 150,000 distinct CDR3 sequences. Sample: blood T cells: a sorted CD56 or NKG2C T cell subset, CD4+ or CD8+ T cells, or bulk PBMC T cells (not recorded which). These receptors all stem from a man younger than 35 in good health. CDR3s include the opening cysteine and the closing phenylalanine or tryptophan.

CDR3 protein: CASSKRQGYYEQYF; J gene: TRBJ2-7; V gene: TRBV12-3/TRBV12-4
CDR3 protein: CSVEESRGGPSEQFF; J gene: TRBJ2-1; V gene: TRBV29-1
CDR3 protein: CASSLAARTEWVGNTIYF; J gene: TRBJ1-3; V gene: TRBV7-2
CDR3 protein: CASSPNPADTQYF; J gene: TRBJ2-3; V gene: TRBV7-9
CDR3 protein: CSARGLWADTEAFF; J gene: TRBJ1-1; V gene: TRBV20-1
CDR3 protein: CASSLFPLSPLSGANVLTF; J gene: TRBJ2-6; V gene: TRBV27
CDR3 protein: CAISLAGGPAGEQFF; J gene: TRBJ2-1; V gene: TRBV19
CDR3 protein: CATSEPGVNQPQHF; J gene: TRBJ1-5; V gene: TRBV24-1
CDR3 protein: CASSSYRDTGELFF; J gene: TRBJ2-2; V gene: TRBV7-7
CDR3 protein: CASSHDRAYEQYF; J gene: TRBJ2-7; V gene: TRBV18
CDR3 protein: CATSDSGTSANNEQFF; J gene: TRBJ2-1; V gene: TRBV24-1
CDR3 protein: CASSPPGQKYNEQFF; J gene: TRBJ2-1; V gene: TRBV11-2
CDR3 protein: CAWTSGRGQETQYF; J gene: TRBJ2-5; V gene: TRBV30
CDR3 protein: CASTRTGVFLDTQYF; J gene: TRBJ2-3; V gene: TRBV6-2/TRBV6-3
CDR3 protein: CATDSGTSTDTQYF; J gene: TRBJ2-3; V gene: TRBV2
CDR3 protein: CASSYLTQGRSSTDTQYF; J gene: TRBJ2-3; V gene: TRBV6-5
CDR3 protein: CASSIDPGLNTGELFF; J gene: TRBJ2-2; V gene: TRBV19
CDR3 protein: CASGRAGDEQFF; J gene: TRBJ2-1; V gene: TRBV20-1
CDR3 protein: CAWTLAGSYNEQFF; J gene: TRBJ2-1; V gene: TRBV30
CDR3 protein: CAISESPDFDGYTF; J gene: TRBJ1-2; V gene: TRBV10-3
CDR3 protein: CSASGTPGTSGRHNEQFF; J gene: TRBJ2-1; V gene: TRBV20-1
CDR3 protein: CASGDAYNEQFF; J gene: TRBJ2-1; V gene: TRBV6-1
CDR3 protein: CATTRRDSGNTIYF; J gene: TRBJ1-3; V gene: TRBV7-9
CDR3 protein: CLTGLAGANVLTF; J gene: TRBJ2-6; V gene: TRBV5-4
CDR3 protein: CASSADSRDEQFF; J gene: TRBJ2-1; V gene: TRBV5-4
CDR3 protein: CASSPTTSGREETQYF; J gene: TRBJ2-5; V gene: TRBV7-9
CDR3 protein: CASSLSGGGLTDTQYF; J gene: TRBJ2-3; V gene: TRBV5-1
CDR3 protein: CASWDGGTEAFF; J gene: TRBJ1-1; V gene: TRBV25-1
CDR3 protein: CAISESHNSNTGELFF; J gene: TRBJ2-2; V gene: TRBV10-3
CDR3 protein: CATKGQNYNEQFF; J gene: TRBJ2-1; V gene: TRBV6-6
CDR3 protein: CASSPLGPDSDTQYF; J gene: TRBJ2-3; V gene: TRBV6-1
CDR3 protein: CASSLSRIGAAKNIQYF; J gene: TRBJ2-4; V gene: TRBV3-1
CDR3 protein: CASSFVQGPLNTEAFF; J gene: TRBJ1-1; V gene: TRBV11-3
CDR3 protein: CSVLWPSGELFF; J gene: TRBJ2-2; V gene: TRBV29-1
CDR3 protein: CASMLYSGSAGGEGNEQFF; J gene: TRBJ2-1; V gene: TRBV6-1
CDR3 protein: CASSGGANVLTF; J gene: TRBJ2-6; V gene: TRBV4-3
CDR3 protein: CASSPALTHEQFF; J gene: TRBJ2-1; V gene: TRBV7-9
CDR3 protein: CASSLNQGGWSDTEAFF; J gene: TRBJ1-1; V gene: TRBV7-2
CDR3 protein: CAWSIAGVYGYEQFF; J gene: TRBJ2-1; V gene: TRBV30
CDR3 protein: CASSLAPLGGSSGEKLFF; J gene: TRBJ1-4; V gene: TRBV7-6
CDR3 protein: CASSESGLAGETQYF; J gene: TRBJ2-5; V gene: TRBV25-1
CDR3 protein: CSAKGQAEANYGYTF; J gene: TRBJ1-2; V gene: TRBV29-1
CDR3 protein: CATSRLRAEGENEQFF; J gene: TRBJ2-1; V gene: TRBV15
CDR3 protein: CASSAPRYNEQFF; J gene: TRBJ2-1; V gene: TRBV9
CDR3 protein: CASSGGRSEQFF; J gene: TRBJ2-1; V gene: TRBV6-5
CDR3 protein: CASSWPGPKSDEQFF; J gene: TRBJ2-1; V gene: TRBV5-6
CDR3 protein: CATSGTSGNTDTQYF; J gene: TRBJ2-3; V gene: TRBV15
CDR3 protein: CASSRDHAYEQYF; J gene: TRBJ2-7; V gene: TRBV7-7
CDR3 protein: CSVVTGLNEQFF; J gene: TRBJ2-1; V gene: TRBV29-1
CDR3 protein: CASSFTGTRREETQYF; J gene: TRBJ2-5; V gene: TRBV5-1
CDR3 protein: CASSLGREPLYEKLFF; J gene: TRBJ1-4; V gene: TRBV7-2
CDR3 protein: CASSKWDTHEKLFF; J gene: TRBJ1-4; V gene: TRBV9
CDR3 protein: CASNRVRDRGSEAFF; J gene: TRBJ1-1; V gene: TRBV19
CDR3 protein: CSARDYLVEGAIHNEQFF; J gene: TRBJ2-1; V gene: TRBV20-1